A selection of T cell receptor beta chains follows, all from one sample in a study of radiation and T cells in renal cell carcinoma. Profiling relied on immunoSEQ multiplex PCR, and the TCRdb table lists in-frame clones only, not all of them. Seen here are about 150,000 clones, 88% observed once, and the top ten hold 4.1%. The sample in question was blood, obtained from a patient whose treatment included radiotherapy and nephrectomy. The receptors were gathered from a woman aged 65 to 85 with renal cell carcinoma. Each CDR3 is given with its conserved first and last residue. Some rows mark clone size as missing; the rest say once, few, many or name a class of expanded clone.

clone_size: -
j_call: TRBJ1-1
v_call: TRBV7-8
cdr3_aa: CASSRVRNGNTEAFF

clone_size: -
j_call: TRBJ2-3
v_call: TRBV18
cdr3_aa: CASSPLGQGVDTQYF

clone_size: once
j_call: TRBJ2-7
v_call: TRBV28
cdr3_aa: CASSLGLAVSYEQYF

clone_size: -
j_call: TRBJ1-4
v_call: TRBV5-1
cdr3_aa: CASSLDRATNEKLFF

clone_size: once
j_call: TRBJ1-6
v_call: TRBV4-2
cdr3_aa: CASSQEGAGGDSPLHF

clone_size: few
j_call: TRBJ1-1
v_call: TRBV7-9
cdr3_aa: CASRSASNTEAFF

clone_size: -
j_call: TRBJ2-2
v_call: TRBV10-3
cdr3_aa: CATTGVTGELFF

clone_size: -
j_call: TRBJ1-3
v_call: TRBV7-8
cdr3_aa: CASSLYGESGNTIYF

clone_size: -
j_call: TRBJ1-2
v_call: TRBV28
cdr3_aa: CASSFHRQGARHQGYTF

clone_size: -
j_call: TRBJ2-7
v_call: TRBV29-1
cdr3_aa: CSVEGGTGVYEQYF

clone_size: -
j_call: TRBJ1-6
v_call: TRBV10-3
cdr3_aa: CAISGGQGSSPLHF

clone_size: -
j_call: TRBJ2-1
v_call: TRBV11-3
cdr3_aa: CASSPSSDYNEQFF

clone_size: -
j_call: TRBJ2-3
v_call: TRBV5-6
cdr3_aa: CASSSQHTQYF

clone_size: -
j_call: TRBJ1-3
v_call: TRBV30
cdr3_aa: CAWSVNRGYGNTIYF

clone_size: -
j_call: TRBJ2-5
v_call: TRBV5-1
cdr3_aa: CASSLAGLPQETQYF

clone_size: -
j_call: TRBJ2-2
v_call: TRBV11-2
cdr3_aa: CASSKGTGGPNTGELFF

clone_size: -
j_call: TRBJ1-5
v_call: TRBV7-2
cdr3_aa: CASSQGRSNQPQHF

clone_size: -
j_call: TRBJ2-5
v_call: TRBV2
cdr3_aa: CASKRVGQETQYF

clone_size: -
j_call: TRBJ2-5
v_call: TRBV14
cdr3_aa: CASSLLGGQETQYF

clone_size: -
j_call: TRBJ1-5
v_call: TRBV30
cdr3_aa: CAWSQGQGGHQPQHF

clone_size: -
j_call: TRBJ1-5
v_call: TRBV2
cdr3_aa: CASRGTGGAGQPQHF

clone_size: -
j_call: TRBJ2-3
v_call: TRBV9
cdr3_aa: CASSVWTASTDTQYF

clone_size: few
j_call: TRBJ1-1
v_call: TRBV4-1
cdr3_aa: CASSQASRGSAEAFF

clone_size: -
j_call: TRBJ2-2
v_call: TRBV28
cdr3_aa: CASSAPGLGRDTGELFF

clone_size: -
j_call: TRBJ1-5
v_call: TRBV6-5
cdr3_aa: CASSWGRGNQPQHF

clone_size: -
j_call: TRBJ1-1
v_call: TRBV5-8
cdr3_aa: CASSLGTGTGTEAFF

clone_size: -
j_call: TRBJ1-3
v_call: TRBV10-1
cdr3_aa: CASSESTGQGCPDPVPWRNTIYF

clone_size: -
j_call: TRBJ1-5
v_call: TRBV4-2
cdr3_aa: CASSQGAGQPQHF

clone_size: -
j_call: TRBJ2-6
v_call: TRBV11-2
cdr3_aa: CASSLGQGPTGANVLTF

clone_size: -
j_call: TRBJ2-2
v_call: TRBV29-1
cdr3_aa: CSGGTGTGELFF

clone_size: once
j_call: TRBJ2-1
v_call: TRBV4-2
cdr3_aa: CASSQEGLASVEQFF

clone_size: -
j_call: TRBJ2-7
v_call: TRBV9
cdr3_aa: CASSVATGSDEQYF

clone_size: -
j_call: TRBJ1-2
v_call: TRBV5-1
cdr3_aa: CASRGGNYGYTF

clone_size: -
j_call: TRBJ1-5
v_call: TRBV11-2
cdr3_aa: CASSSGDRGNQPQHF

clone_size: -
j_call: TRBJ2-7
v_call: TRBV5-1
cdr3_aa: CASSLGTQGSYEQYF

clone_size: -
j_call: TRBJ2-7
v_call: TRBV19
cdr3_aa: CASSGDLSYEQYF

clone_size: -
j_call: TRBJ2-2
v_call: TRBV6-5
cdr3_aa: CASRLRGDGELFF

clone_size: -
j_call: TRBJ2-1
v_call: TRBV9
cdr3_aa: CASSTSGGHNEQFF

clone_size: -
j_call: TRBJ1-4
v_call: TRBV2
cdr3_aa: CASTRDREKLFF

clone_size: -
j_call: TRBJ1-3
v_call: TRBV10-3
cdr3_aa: CAISSFDRSGNTIYF